This note documents a single T cell receptor (beta chain) sequence. Its antigen is as yet unknown. Following extraction, RNA underwent reverse transcription to cDNA, which served as the sequencing template. Produced via immunoSEQ multiplex PCR; TCRdb's table is partial and in-frame only. Of about 140,000 clones listed, 82% are singletons. CDR3 length equals 12 residues. Trimming pared 5 bases from V and 8 bases from J, leaving 10 bases between. Germline CDR1 and CDR2: SNHLY and FYNNEI. As to treatment: oral pan-JAK inhibitor, 5-10 mg twice daily. Starting from PBMCs, sorting isolated CD4+ and CD8+ T cells. The data stem from a study of CD8+ T cells in alopecia areata. Study summary: In an open-label trial, patients got 5 to 10 mg tofacitinib twice daily. Broader study findings: Among the top 100, expanded CD8+ clones, as well as scalp clonality, were significantly decreased by tofacitinib. Mice showed TCR sharing more clearly than patients did, possibly owing to HLA.

This sequence originates from a human donor with alopecia areata. The rearrangement joins TRBV2 to TRBJ2-1; D remains unclear. Sequencing used CD8+ T cells sorted from blood, obtained at week 4, from a patient treated with tofacitinib. CDR3 protein: CASSPTSHEQFF. In DNA, the CDR3 is TGTGCCAGCAGTCCGACATCCCATGAGCAGTTCTTC.